The rows below give T cell receptor beta chains drawn from one sample of a study of blood T cell repertoires in COVID-19. Some clones are missing from TCRdb's copy, which holds only in-frame ones; the method was immunoSEQ multiplex PCR. This sample has 65,000 to 95,000 clones, with roughly 89% found just once. Source material: peripheral blood. These receptors were taken from a man aged 50-59 years with active COVID-19. The CDR3 runs from the conserved cysteine through the conserved F or W. The D gene is left open where the match is weak. Expanded clones get a size class; other rows say once, few or many, or leave the size out.

j_gene,d_gene,abundance,v_gene,CDR3nt,CDR3aa
TRBJ2-3,.,.,TRBV19,TGTGCCAGTAGTATGGGTAACTGGGCCGCGGATACGCAGTATTTT,CASSMGNWAADTQYF
TRBJ1-4,.,.,TRBV5-1,TGCGCCAGCAGCTTGGGGGGGCTGACTAATGAAAAACTGTTTTTT,CASSLGGLTNEKLFF
TRBJ2-7,TRBD1,.,TRBV23-1,TGCGCCAGCGATGACAGGGATCCCCATCAGCCTTACGAGCAGTACTTC,CASDDRDPHQPYEQYF
TRBJ2-3,TRBD1,.,TRBV9,TGTGCCAGCAGCGTAGAGCTGACAGGGACCACAGATACGCAGTATTTT,CASSVELTGTTDTQYF
TRBJ2-1,TRBD1,.,TRBV5-4,TGTGCCAGCAGCCCCGGGACAGGGGTTTACAATGAGCAGTTCTTC,CASSPGTGVYNEQFF
TRBJ2-7,.,.,TRBV21-1,TGTGCCAGCAGCAAAGAGTACTTTGGGCGGGATTCCAGGGGGGAGCAGTACTTC,CASSKEYFGRDSRGEQYF
TRBJ2-2,TRBD2,.,TRBV3-1/TRBV3-2,TGTGCCAGCAGGTCCCCGACTAGCGGGAGTACCGGGGAGCTGTTTTTT,CASRSPTSGSTGELFF
TRBJ1-3,.,.,TRBV5-5,TGTGCCAGCAGCCGGGACTCATACTCTGGAAACACCATATATTTT,CASSRDSYSGNTIYF
TRBJ2-3,TRBD1,.,TRBV28,TGTGCCAGCAGTAGTTCGGGACAGGGGGCGAGCACAGATACGCAGTATTTT,CASSSSGQGASTDTQYF
TRBJ1-5,TRBD1,.,TRBV19,TGTGCCAGTAGTGCGGGACAGACCGCTTATAGCAATCAGCCCCAGCATTTT,CASSAGQTAYSNQPQHF
TRBJ1-2,.,.,TRBV6-6,TGTGCCAGCAGAACTCAGTGGGGGGAGAGCTCCACTGGCTACACCTTC,CASRTQWGESSTGYTF
TRBJ2-2,.,.,TRBV3-1/TRBV3-2,TGTGCCAGCAGCCAAGACAGAACCGGGGAGCTGTTTTTT,CASSQDRTGELFF
TRBJ2-3,.,once,TRBV4-1,TGCGCCAGCAGCCAAGTACAGGGTTTTGCAGATACGCAGTATTTT,CASSQVQGFADTQYF
TRBJ2-3,TRBD1,.,TRBV6-5,TGTGCCAGCAGTAGCGGACAGGCAATCACAGATACGCAGTATTTT,CASSSGQAITDTQYF
TRBJ2-7,.,.,TRBV29-1,TGCAGCGTTGAGGCGACCACCTTGAACAGGGTCGAGCAGTACTTC,CSVEATTLNRVEQYF
TRBJ2-5,TRBD2,few,TRBV9,TGTGCCAGCAGCGTAGGGCTAGCGGGAGGTACAGAGACCCAGTACTTC,CASSVGLAGGTETQYF
TRBJ2-2,.,.,TRBV20-1,TGCAGTGCTAGTTCGGTCCGGGCGAACACCGGGGAGCTGTTTTTT,CSASSVRANTGELFF
TRBJ2-1,TRBD1,.,TRBV10-2,TGCGCCAGCAGTGAGTTGGGGACAGGGGGCTACAATGAGCAGTTCTTC,CASSELGTGGYNEQFF
TRBJ2-3,TRBD2,.,TRBV5-1,TGCGCCAGCAGCTTGTCAGCGGGGGCCACAGATACGCAGTATTTT,CASSLSAGATDTQYF
TRBJ1-1,TRBD1,.,TRBV6-4,TGTGCCAGCAGGCCCGGGACAGCAAGCACTGAAGCTTTCTTT,CASRPGTASTEAFF
TRBJ2-2,.,.,TRBV11-2,TGTGCCAGCAACCGGTTGGGGAGCACCGGGGAGCTGTTTTTT,CASNRLGSTGELFF
TRBJ2-7,.,.,TRBV11-2,TGTGCCAGCAGCCCCCCTGATGGTAGCTACGAGCAGTACTTC,CASSPPDGSYEQYF
TRBJ1-4,TRBD1,.,TRBV5-5,TGTGCCAGCAGCTCGACAGGGCTTCGGGAAAAACTGTTTTTT,CASSSTGLREKLFF
TRBJ2-1,TRBD2,once,TRBV19,TGTGCCAGTGCAACTAGCGGGATATCCTACAATGAGCAGTTCTTC,CASATSGISYNEQFF
TRBJ1-2,.,.,TRBV19,TGTGCCAGTAGTTCAGGGGCCGGGAACTATGGCTACACCTTC,CASSSGAGNYGYTF